This T cell receptor (beta chain) was identified in a study of blood T cells in healthy people across ages. V was cut by 6 bases and J by 4 bases, with 24 bases left in between. Germline V lookup: CDR1 MNHNY, CDR2 SVGAGI (reference sequence). The CDR3 consists of 17 residues. It was with a sample-barcoded 5' primer and a J-beta primer mix that a second PCR of roughly 7 to 12 cycles was run. The yield of each sample was at least 2.5 million CDR3-containing paired-end reads. Using its own MiXCR run on the 5' RACE reads, TCRdb lists one record per CDR3 protein. The sample yields approximately 1.5 million distinct CDR3 sequences, around 40% seen once. In each sample, at least 6.5 million PBMCs were isolated. Total RNA extracted from each sample amounted to at least 5.5 micrograms.

The gene calls are TRBV6-6 and TRBJ1-2; TRBD1 might be the D (5 bases). The receptor's source is a woman aged 18 to 35 in good health. The sample comprised blood. The CDR3 sequence is CASSSGTQGVGSYGYTF. The CDR3 DNA sequence: TGTGCCAGCAGCTCCGGGACCCAGGGAGTCGGTAGCTATGGCTACACCTTC.